The clone carrying this TCR beta chain was seen a handful of times. This sample stems from a study of OX40 agonist ivuxolimab in advanced cancers. Study-level background: Patients received intravenous ivuxolimab every 2 weeks at 0.01 to 10 mg/kg.

Sequencing used immunoSEQ multiplex PCR; TCRdb keeps in-frame clones, though not all of them. The sample shows some 64,000 clones, about 85% of them seen only once. There are 15 residues in the CDR3. Germline V CDR1 and CDR2: SGHTS, YDEGEE. Trimming removed 3 bases from V and 4 bases from J, with 16 bases in between. Sequences were derived from CD4+ or CD8+ T cells sorted from blood, sampled in a trial of the OX40 agonist ivuxolimab. The source of this sequence is an adult with an advanced solid tumor such as melanoma, head and neck, liver or kidney cancer. The V call is TRBV5-8, the J call TRBJ1-1, with D possibly being TRBD1 (6 bases). The CDR3 reads CASSSWGGAGTEAFF. CDR3 DNA sequence: TGTGCCAGCAGCTCCTGGGGGGGCGCGGGCACTGAAGCTTTCTTT.